The 3 T cell receptor beta chains in this list originate from one sample, sequenced in a study of blood T cell repertoires in COVID-19 (dated by TCRdb to between 2020 and 2021). The library was generated by the immunoSEQ multiplex PCR assay. Entries here come from immuneACCESS through TCRdb and include only in-frame sequences with V and J called. Some clones fail to appear in such tables; in the studies checked, an unresolved V gene covers under half of the shortfall, and the cause of the remainder is unknown. This sample is represented by some 150,000 clones; about 85% of them were singletons. Clones ranked in the top ten supply 0.8% to 1.2% of the sample. The sample consisted of peripheral blood. These receptors all come from a middle-aged man with acute or convalescent COVID-19.

The rearrangement links TRBV19 to TRBJ1-2, with D possibly being TRBD1 (5 bases). V dropped 1 base and J dropped 3 bases, with 12 bases sitting between them. Germline CDR1 reads LNHDA; CDR2 reads SQIVND (reference sequence). The CDR3 is 15 amino acids. The DNA for the CDR3 is TGTGCCAGTAGTATAGCTCCGCCCAGGGACTATGGCTACACCTTC. This sequence encodes CASSIAPPRDYGYTF.

The CDR3 sequence is CASSAGQVSTDTQYF. Written as DNA, the CDR3 is TGTGCCAGCAGCGCCGGACAGGTTAGCACAGATACGCAGTATTTT. The rearrangement links TRBV5-6 to TRBJ2-3; 7 positions match TRBD1. The germline CDR1 and CDR2 sequences are SGHDT and YYEEEE. The CDR3 is made up of 15 amino acids. J lost 0 bases, V lost 4 bases, and 5 bases had no gene match.

The chain couples TRBV5-4 to TRBJ2-1, with a tentative D call TRBD2 (7 bases). Germline V gene lookup returns CDR1 SGHNT and CDR2 YYREEE (reference sequence). V shed 2 bases and J shed 2 bases, with 11 bases lying between them. This CDR3 spans 15 amino acids. CDR3 sequence (DNA): TGTGCCAGCAGCTTCTGGGGGGGCCCCTACAATGAGCAGTTCTTC. It translates to CASSFWGGPYNEQFF.